This T cell receptor beta chain was sequenced in a study of cytomegalovirus exposure and HLA in healthy donors. Study-level findings and limits: Association of under 20,000 TCR beta sequences with HLA alleles was found at 0.05 false discovery rate in a later analysis. Exclusion applied to some V segments, including TRBV6-2 and TRBV6-3, as they were indistinguishable. By HLA locus, TCR association rates varied in a later analysis, with DRB1 showing the most and HLA-C the fewest.

Amplification used 60 Vbeta primers and 13 Jbeta primers. Some clones are missing from TCRdb's copy, which holds only in-frame ones; the method was immunoSEQ multiplex PCR. Of fewer than 200,000 clones in the sample, around 68% were seen once. Germline assignment: CDR1 SSHAT and CDR2 FNYEAQ (reference sequence). The CDR3 spans 14 residues. A remark on this clone: Its antigen remains unidentified.

The source is a woman between 35 and 50 years old in good health and CMV-seropositive. The sequencing input was PBMCs. The chain uses TRBV7-7 and TRBJ2-7; 9 bases are shared with TRBD2. The CDR3: CASGSGSGGYEQYF. In DNA form, the CDR3 reads TGTGCTAGCGGGAGCGGGAGTGGGGGCTACGAGCAGTACTTC.